Reported below is one T cell receptor (beta chain). At one boundary the junction diverges from the germline segment, which might be a read error. Previously, flow cytometry had revealed CD8+CD57+ cell expansion in the patients chosen for sequencing. This sample was taken from a study of CD8+CD57+ T cells in acquired aplastic anemia. Study-level information: DNA recovered from sorted CD4+ and CD8+ cells had a mean of approximately 3.4 ug.

TCR beta VDJ and CDR3 profiles were obtained from a genomic DNA template. TCRdb fed the reads into MiXCR, producing one record per CDR3 protein. The sample shows 270,000 or so distinct CDR3 sequences, around 82% of them seen only once. This CDR3 has 14 amino acids. Germline V gene data show CDR1 as SEHNR and CDR2 as FQNEAQ (reference sequence). The rearrangement links TRBV7-9 to TRBJ2-3; D gene uncertain. The sequenced material came from sorted CD4+, CD8+, or CD8+CD57+ T cells (not recorded which) from PBMCs. This receptor was identified in a human donor with aplastic anemia. The CDR3 sequence is CASSLGAYEQSYGF. DNA for the CDR3: TGTGCCAGCAGCTTAGGGGCCTATGAGCAGTCGTACGGGTTT.